The 24 T cell receptor beta chains reported below all come from one sample, sequenced in a study of blood T cell repertoires in COVID-19. The table came from immunoSEQ multiplex PCR; TCRdb's copy has only in-frame clones and leaves some out. This sample yields roughly 240,000 clones, of which 84% are seen a single time; about 2.3% belongs to the top ten. The sequenced sample consisted of peripheral blood. These receptors originate from a man aged 35 to 55 who had recovered from COVID-19.

This clone was recorded once. The chain is built from TRBV19 and TRBJ2-1; 11 nucleotides line up with TRBD1. CDR1 is LNHDA and CDR2 is SQIVND in the germline V gene (reference sequence). This CDR3 contains 15 residues. Trimming at V came to 5 bases and at J to 8 bases, leaving 8 bases not matched to a gene. CDR3 amino acids: CASSDRDRGFDEQFF. The CDR3 nucleotides read TGTGCCAGTAGTGACCGGGACAGGGGGTTCGATGAGCAGTTCTTC.

This chain links TRBV10-3 with TRBJ2-3; D is undetermined. V gave up 1 base and J gave up 5 bases, with 7 bases separating them. Germline CDR1 and CDR2: ENHRY and SYGVKD. The CDR3 sequence is 13 residues long. Here the CDR3 DNA reads TGTGCCATCAGTGAGTTTAGAGAAGATACGCAGTATTTT. Amino acid sequence: CAISEFREDTQYF.

In DNA, the CDR3 is TGCGCCAGCAGCCAAGATTGGGACAGATCCGAGCAGTACTTC. Its translation: CASSQDWDRSEQYF. The chain links TRBV4-3 to TRBJ2-7, with TRBD1 identical over 7 bases. Trimming cost V 0 bases and J 6 bases; bases outside gene matches: 5. The CDR3 sequence is 14 residues long. Germline assignment: CDR1 LGHNA and CDR2 YSLEER.

This clone occurred many times. J is TRBJ2-2 and V is TRBV7-6, with 10 bases fitting TRBD1. Germline loops: CDR1 SGHVS, CDR2 FNYEAQ. V trimming: 4 bases; J trimming: 6 bases; junction bases outside the gene matches: 8. CDR3 length: 16 amino acids. The chain's CDR3 is CASSSRQGAVSGELFF. The CDR3 DNA reads as TGTGCCAGCAGCTCGCGACAGGGGGCTGTATCCGGGGAGCTGTTTTTT.

The rearrangement uses TRBV7-2 and TRBJ1-5; D remains ambiguous. Per the germline V gene, CDR1 is SGHTA and CDR2 is FQGNSA. Trimming removed 3 bases at V and 2 bases at J, with 11 bases between. This CDR3 is built from 15 residues. The CDR3 here is CASSLAALGNQPQHF. CDR3 coding DNA: TGTGCCAGCAGCTTGGCGGCCCTGGGCAATCAGCCCCAGCATTTT.

As regards this clone: This same CDR3 is encoded by further DNA sequences in the sample. The chain couples TRBV5-4 to TRBJ2-3; the match to TRBD2 covers 8 bases. Germline lookup yields CDR1 SGHNT and CDR2 YYREEE (reference sequence). This CDR3 is 15 amino acids long. V shed 2 bases, J shed 0 bases, and the junction held 2 bases outside the gene matches. The CDR3 region has the DNA TGTGCCAGCAGCTTAGCGGGAGCTAGCACAGATACGCAGTATTTT. It codes for CASSLAGASTDTQYF. The full variable domain, completed using reference TRBV5-4 and TRBJ2-3, is ETGVTQSPTHLIKTRGQQVTLRCSSQSGHNTVSWYQQALGQGPQFIFQYYREEENGRGNFPPRFSGLQFPNYSSELNVNALELDDSALYLCASSLAGASTDTQYFGPGTRLTVL.

The chain carries TRBV9 and TRBJ2-3; 9 nucleotides agree with TRBD1. V gave up 1 base and J gave up 3 bases; unmatched junction bases: 3. CDR1 and CDR2 (germline): SGDLS, YYNGEE. CDR3 length equals 15 residues. As DNA, the CDR3 is TGTGCCAGCAGCGTATCGGGACAGGGAACAGATACGCAGTATTTT. This encodes CASSVSGQGTDTQYF.

The chain combines TRBV6-5 with TRBJ2-3; D might be TRBD2 (6 bases). CDR1 MNHEY and CDR2 SVGAGI come from the germline V gene. Trimming cost V 8 bases and J 2 bases, with 11 bases left between them. CDR3 size: 13 residues. The CDR3 is CASRRGLTDTQYF. Written as DNA, the CDR3 is TGTGCCAGCCGGAGGGGCCTCACAGATACGCAGTATTTT.

This clone was picked up one time. The CDR3 sequence: CASSLVTGGFWNTEAFF. The CDR3 DNA is TGTGCCAGCAGCTTGGTGACAGGGGGCTTTTGGAACACTGAAGCTTTCTTT. J is TRBJ1-1 and V is TRBV5-6, with TRBD1 matching 10 bases. The CDR3 is 17 amino acids. The ends lost 0 bases at V and 1 base at J; junction bases unmatched: 6. From germline, CDR1 is SGHDT and CDR2 YYEEEE.

Worth noting for this clone: Other DNA sequences in this sample translate to the same CDR3. The chain couples TRBV4-1 to TRBJ1-1; tentative D call: TRBD1 (5 bases). The V end was cut by 1 base, the J end by 4 bases, with 10 bases between. Germline V gene lookup returns CDR1 MGHRA and CDR2 YSYEKL. The CDR3 has 14 residues. This chain's CDR3 is CASSQVGGATEAFF. CDR3 in DNA: TGCGCCAGCAGCCAAGTAGGAGGGGCCACTGAAGCTTTCTTT.

The chain combines TRBV5-5 with TRBJ1-2; 9 nucleotides line up with TRBD1. Germline V gives CDR1 SGHKS, CDR2 YYEKEE (reference sequence). The CDR3 loop spans 14 amino acids. The V gene end was trimmed by 4 bases and the J gene end by 1 base; junction bases not matched to a gene: 2. CDR3 loop: CASSQTGGNYGYTF. CDR3 bases: TGTGCCAGCAGCCAGACAGGGGGTAACTATGGCTACACCTTC.

This sequence joins TRBV5-6 and TRBJ1-2, with 11 positions matching TRBD1. The CDR3 length is 14 residues. The germline CDR1 and CDR2 sequences are SGHDT and YYEEEE. Unmatched junction bases numbered 6, after V lost 4 bases and J lost 7 bases. The CDR3 DNA sequence: TGTGCCAGCAGCACAGGACAGGGGGCAAGTGGCTACACCTTC. It codes for CASSTGQGASGYTF.

The V call is TRBV2, the J call TRBJ2-4; 7 nucleotides agree with TRBD2. The CDR3 is 13 residues long. Germline assignment: CDR1 SNHLY and CDR2 FYNNEI. The V and J ends lost 8 bases and 9 bases, in that order; junction bases with no gene match: 10. The CDR3 protein is CASGRGTEGIQYF. In DNA, the CDR3 is TGTGCCAGCGGGCGGGGGACGGAAGGCATTCAGTACTTC. Based on the CDR3 plus reference TRBV2 and TRBJ2-4, the full variable domain is EPEVTQTPSHQVTQMGQEVILRCVPISNHLYFYWYRQILGQKVEFLVSFYNNEISEKSEIFDDQFSVERPDGSNFTLKIRSTKLEDSAMYFCASGRGTEGIQYFGAGTRLSVL.

This chain joins TRBV20-1 and TRBJ2-7; 10 bases align to TRBD2. The CDR3 extends over 14 amino acids. V dropped 3 bases and J dropped 6; count of bases not matched to a gene: 8. Germline CDR1 and CDR2: DFQATT and SNEGSKA (reference sequence). CDR3 nucleotide sequence: TGCAGTGCTAGTCAGGCTAGCGGGAGTAGCGAGCAGTACTTC. Translating gives CSASQASGSSEQYF.

This chain links TRBV10-2 with TRBJ2-1; TRBD2 matches at 13 bases. The V gene end was trimmed by 6 bases and the J gene end by 10 bases; junction bases not matched to a gene: 12. From germline, CDR1 is WSHSY and CDR2 SAAADI. This CDR3 has 16 amino acids. CDR3 sequence: CASRPPGTSGAGEQFF. Written as DNA, the CDR3 is TGCGCCAGCAGGCCCCCAGGGACTAGCGGGGCAGGAGAGCAGTTCTTC.

The chain is built from TRBV9 and TRBJ1-2; TRBD1 matches at 9 bases. The CDR3 has 15 residues. J was trimmed by 4 bases and V by 0 bases; bases with no gene match: 4. From germline, CDR1 is SGDLS and CDR2 YYNGEE. The chain's CDR3 is CASSVAWDRAYGYTF. CDR3 nucleotides: TGTGCCAGCAGCGTAGCTTGGGACAGGGCCTATGGCTACACCTTC.

The chain carries TRBV18 and TRBJ1-6, with a weak D call TRBD1 (6 bases). This CDR3 is built from 15 residues. Germline CDR1 reads KGHSH; CDR2 reads LQKENI. Trimming cost V 5 bases and J 0 bases, with 8 bases left between them. The CDR3 nucleotides are TGTGCCAGCTCAGGGGACAACTCCTATAATTCACCCCTCCACTTT. This translates into CASSGDNSYNSPLHF.

This clone was detected a few times. The chain recombines TRBV27 with TRBJ1-2; 8 positions match TRBD1. The CDR3 covers 13 residues. Germline-derived CDR1 and CDR2 are MNHEY and SMNVEV (reference sequence). With V trimmed by 6 bases and J by 11 bases, 11 bases remained unmatched. The CDR3 DNA follows: TGTGCCAGCAGCCGAACAGGGACAGGCACGTACACCTTC. Translation: CASSRTGTGTYTF.

The chain combines TRBV11-3 with TRBJ1-4; D not certain. Trimming removed 5 bases at V and 5 bases at J, with 12 bases between. The CDR3 covers 14 residues. Looked up from germline, CDR1 is SGHNT and CDR2 is YENEEA. The CDR3 bases are TGTGCCAGCAGCCTCGTGAGGTCGAATGAAAAACTGTTTTTT. This encodes CASSLVRSNEKLFF.

The chain carries TRBV24-1 and TRBJ2-3; D gene unclear. Trimming removed 7 bases at V and 6 bases at J, with 10 bases between. The CDR3 has 12 residues. Germline V gene data show CDR1 as KGHDR and CDR2 as SFDVKD. The CDR3 loop reads CATSPYGDTQYF. The CDR3 DNA sequence: TGTGCCACCAGCCCATACGGGGATACGCAGTATTTT.

This rearrangement joins TRBV5-1 to TRBJ2-4; 10 bases agree with TRBD2. CDR1 SGHRS and CDR2 YFSETQ come from the germline V gene. V shed 0 bases, J shed 9 bases, and the junction held 9 bases outside the gene matches. The CDR3 sequence is 16 residues long. Here the CDR3 reads CASSLGLAGDWGIQYF. In nucleotides, the CDR3 is TGCGCCAGCAGCTTGGGGCTAGCGGGAGATTGGGGCATTCAGTACTTC.

This clone has a handful of counts. The chain couples TRBV11-3 to TRBJ1-2; 8 bases are a match to TRBD1. The CDR3 is made up of 16 amino acids. Germline trimming cut 4 bases from V and 0 bases from J; bases unmatched to any gene: 7. CDR1 is SGHNT, CDR2 YENEEA, per germline. The CDR3 DNA follows: TGTGCCAGCAGCTCCCGCCGGGACAGGACTAACTATGGCTACACCTTC. It encodes CASSSRRDRTNYGYTF.

V is TRBV5-1 and J is TRBJ2-3; possible D gene TRBD2, 5 bases. With 3 bases removed from V and 5 bases from J, the gap between germline ends came to 19 bases. The length of the CDR3 is 16 residues. Germline assignment: CDR1 SGHRS and CDR2 YFSETQ. In nucleotides, the CDR3 is TGCGCCAGCAGCTGGGCCGATGGCCGACTAATAGATACGCAGTATTTT. Translating gives CASSWADGRLIDTQYF.

The chain has TRBV5-1 and TRBJ1-2; D possibly corresponds to TRBD1 (5 bases). Between the trimmed V and J ends, which lost 0 bases and 8 bases, there was a span of 14 bases. Looked up from germline, CDR1 is SGHRS and CDR2 is YFSETQ. The CDR3 has 14 amino acids. CDR3 amino acids: CASSLEPGMRGYTF. The CDR3 DNA reads as TGCGCCAGCAGCTTGGAGCCAGGGATGCGCGGCTACACCTTC.